This TCR beta chain was captured by sequencing in a study of blood T cell repertoires in COVID-19. J was trimmed by 2 bases and V by 5 bases; bases with no gene match: 8. Germline V gene lookup returns CDR1 LNHDA and CDR2 SQIVND (reference sequence). This CDR3 is built from 15 residues. Profiling relied on immunoSEQ multiplex PCR, and the TCRdb table lists in-frame clones only, not all of them. The sample shows 250,000 to 300,000 clones, about nine tenths of them seen only once. Sequenced input: peripheral blood. This TCR was recovered from a woman in her fifties or sixties with COVID-19, enrolled during active disease. The V and J genes are TRBV19 and TRBJ2-7, with TRBD2 matching over 8 bases. CDR3 nucleotides: TGTGCCAGTAGTCTTCAGCGGGGGTCCACCTACGAGCAGTACTTC. Its translation: CASSLQRGSTYEQYF.